The T cell receptor (beta chain) described here comes from a study of radiation and T cells in renal cell carcinoma (dated by TCRdb to 2020 to 2021). Background on the whole study: The samples were obtained from a clinical trial, where primary renal cell carcinomas were treated with 15 Gy stereotactic body radiation therapy and then removed by nephrectomy 4 weeks afterward. In total, 53 samples, comprising around 26 tumors and some 27 peripheral blood samples, were subjected to TCR beta sequencing. Across all 50 or so samples, several million unique CDR3 nucleotide sequences, encoding 2,658,974 unique CDR3 amino acid sequences, were identified.

The germline V gene (reference sequence) provides CDR1 GTSNPN and CDR2 SVGIG. The CDR3 runs 15 residues from the cysteine to the phenylalanine. Only the CDR3 DNA is retained, 45 bases long and in frame from the first base. V is clipped by 2 bases and J by 5 bases, and the sequence between their germline boundaries is 15 bases long. Overall study outcomes, separate from this receptor: An increase in top tumor clonotypes in blood was observed from baseline to 2 weeks post-radiation, followed by contraction by 4 weeks, which was taken to suggest transient expansion of tumor-resident clones. Changes in the blood repertoire were not tracked past 4 weeks after treatment. The single-armed trial design could not address effects of radiation dose or scheduling on the TCR repertoire. No pretreatment tumor biopsies were available, so the baseline intratumoral presence of clonotypes could not be determined.

The sample's time point label, in plain terms: blood 2 weeks post-SBRT. In light of the paper, this sample's treatment or condition label describes: 15 Gy SBRT to primary tumor, nephrectomy 4 weeks later. To follow tumor-enriched clonotypes, serial peripheral blood was collected from radiation-treated patients at baseline and at 2 weeks and 4 weeks after SBRT. All patients had renal cell carcinoma with clear cell pathology. The QIAamp DNA Blood Mini Kit (Qiagen) was used to prepare genomic DNA for TCR sequencing. Samples were included in the analyses only if all quality control checks were passed. Following the manufacturer's recommendations, the immunoSEQ kit was used to generate TCR beta libraries from genomic DNA. For library preparation, a first multiplex PCR was performed with proprietary primers, followed by a second PCR in which unique barcodes were added, and bead cleanups were performed after each round. Each sample batch included a kit-provided positive control reaction and a negative control reaction. The final libraries were assessed on an Agilent 4200 TapeStation D1000 ScreenTape, pooled by volume, and quantified by qPCR. An Illumina NextSeq500 fitted with a MidOutput 150-cycle cartridge performed the sequencing, running 156 Read1 cycles and 15 Index1 cycles with the kit's custom primers. The pooled library was loaded at about 1 pM with approximately 20% PhiX control spiked in. The source study handled its data this way. Vendor-processed data were analyzed in R, and a clonotype was defined as all T cells sharing the same CDR3 nucleotide sequence. In the clone abundance analyses, frequencies were normalized to the 10,000 most abundant clones in each sample. Public T cell clones, averaging fewer than five per sample, were removed before analysis. Tumor-enriched and baseline blood-enriched clonotypes were defined by at least a 32-fold difference in abundance between compartments. Clonotypes expanded or contracted between blood time points were identified with a beta-binomial differential abundance model. Tumor-blood repertoire similarity was measured with the Baroni-Urbani and Buser coefficient, and groups were compared using two-tailed Wilcoxon tests in R. TCRdb carries this immuneACCESS record with in-frame sequences only. Its versions omit some clonotypes, under half of them owing to an unresolved V gene in the studies checked, with the rest unexplained. D and trimming were read from the DNA, whereas the V and J calls and clone size are those reported in that table. This sample lists more than 95,000 clones; about four fifths were detected once. The top ten clones comprise roughly 6% of the sample.

Turning to this clone: The antigen it binds to is not known. No base qualities exist here, and no much larger clone lies one base off it.

The chain links TRBV30 with TRBJ2-2, with the D gene call left open. The TCR sequence derives from a man aged 45 to 65 with renal cell carcinoma. The sequencing here drew on blood, taken from a patient whose treatment included radiotherapy and nephrectomy. The DNA sequence reads TGTGCCTGGAGTTTTCCCCTTATCCGTACCGGGGAGCTGTTTTTT. The resulting protein is CAWSFPLIRTGELFF.